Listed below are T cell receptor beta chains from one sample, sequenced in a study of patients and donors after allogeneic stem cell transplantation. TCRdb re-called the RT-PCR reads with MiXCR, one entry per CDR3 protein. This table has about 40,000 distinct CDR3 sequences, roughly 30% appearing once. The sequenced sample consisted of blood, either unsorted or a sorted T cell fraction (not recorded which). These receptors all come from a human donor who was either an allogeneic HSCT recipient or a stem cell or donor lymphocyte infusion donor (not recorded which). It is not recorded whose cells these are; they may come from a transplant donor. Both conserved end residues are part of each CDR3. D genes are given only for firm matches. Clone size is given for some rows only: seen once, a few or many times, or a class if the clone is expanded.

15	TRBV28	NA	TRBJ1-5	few	CASRWTEYSNQPQHF	TGTGCCAGCAGGTGGACAGAATATAGCAATCAGCCCCAGCATTTT
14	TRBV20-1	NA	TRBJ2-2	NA	CSARRLYPTGELFF	TGCAGTGCTAGAAGGCTTTACCCCACCGGGGAGCTGTTTTTT
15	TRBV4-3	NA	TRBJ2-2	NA	CASSPRGLGVGELFF	TGCGCCAGCAGCCCCCGGGGCCTGGGGGTTGGGGAGCTGTTTTTT
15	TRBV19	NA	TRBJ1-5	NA	CASSIDPDRNQPQHF	TGTGCCAGTAGTATCGACCCGGACAGAAATCAGCCCCAGCATTTT
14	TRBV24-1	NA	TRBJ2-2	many	CATSDPGGIGELFF	TGTGCCACCAGTGATCCCGGGGGAATCGGGGAGCTGTTTTTT
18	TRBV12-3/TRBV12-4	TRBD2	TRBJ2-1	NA	CASSPGVSSGGPYNEQFF	TGTGCCAGCAGTCCAGGAGTTAGTAGCGGGGGACCCTACAATGAGCAGTTCTTC
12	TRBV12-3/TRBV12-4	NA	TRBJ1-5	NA	CASSFGAQPQHF	TGTGCCAGCAGTTTTGGCGCGCAGCCCCAGCATTTT
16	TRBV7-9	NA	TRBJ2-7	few	CASSSSRTRSLDEQYF	TGTGCCAGCAGCTCTTCACGTACTAGGTCGCTCGACGAGCAGTACTTC
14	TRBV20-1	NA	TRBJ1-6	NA	CSAKDGPPQSPLHF	TGCAGTGCAAAGGACGGACCCCCCCAATCACCCCTCCACTTT
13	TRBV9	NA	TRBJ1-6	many	CASSVPRDSPLHF	TGTGCCAGCAGCGTACCTCGGGATTCACCCCTCCACTTT
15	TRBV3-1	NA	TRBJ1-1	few	CASSQDEHLNTEAFF	TGTGCCAGCAGCCAAGATGAACACTTGAACACTGAAGCTTTCTTT
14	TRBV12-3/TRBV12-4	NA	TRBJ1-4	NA	CASSGGQLNEKLFF	TGTGCCAGCAGCGGTGGACAGTTAAATGAAAAACTGTTTTTT
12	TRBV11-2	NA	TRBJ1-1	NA	CASSPRGREAFF	TGTGCCAGCAGCCCTCGAGGCCGTGAAGCTTTCTTT
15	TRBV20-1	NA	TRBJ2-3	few	CSAWGLASSTDTQYF	TGCAGTGCCTGGGGGTTAGCGTCTAGCACAGATACGCAGTATTTT
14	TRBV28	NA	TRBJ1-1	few	CASSLGRMNTEAFF	TGTGCCAGCAGTTTGGGACGGATGAACACTGAAGCTTTCTTT
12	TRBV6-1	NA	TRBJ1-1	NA	CASSRLNTEAFF	TGTGCCAGCAGTCGGTTGAACACTGAAGCTTTCTTT
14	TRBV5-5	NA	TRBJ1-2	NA	CASSATGNTYGYTF	TGTGCCAGCAGCGCGACCGGGAATACCTATGGCTACACCTTC
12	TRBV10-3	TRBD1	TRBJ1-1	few	CAAGQGNTEAFF	TGTGCCGCCGGACAGGGGAACACTGAAGCTTTCTTT
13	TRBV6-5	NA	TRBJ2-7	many	CASSYIRGYEQYF	TGTGCCAGCAGTTACATCCGCGGATACGAGCAGTACTTC
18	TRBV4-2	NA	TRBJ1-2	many	CASRGSGPGPLTNYGYTF	TGTGCCAGCAGAGGATCGGGGCCCGGACCCCTCACTAACTATGGCTACACCTTC
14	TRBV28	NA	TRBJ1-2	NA	CASTGTVLNYGYTF	TGTGCCAGCACGGGGACCGTCCTTAACTATGGCTACACCTTC
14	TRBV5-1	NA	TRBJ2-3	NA	CASSQDRRTDTQYF	TGCGCCAGCAGCCAAGACAGGAGAACAGATACGCAGTATTTT
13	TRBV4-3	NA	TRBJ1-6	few	CASSLRTGSPLHF	TGCGCCAGCAGCCTAAGAACGGGATCACCCCTCCACTTT
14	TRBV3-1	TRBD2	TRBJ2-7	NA	CASSQALAGREQYF	TGTGCCAGCAGCCAAGCACTAGCGGGACGCGAGCAGTACTTC